The next 20 T cell receptor beta chains were all read from a single sample in a study of T cells in women clearing cervical HPV infection. Clones were sequenced by immunoSEQ multiplex PCR, and TCRdb holds only the in-frame ones, with some missing. This table lists 25,000 to 30,000 clones. Material: blood buffy coat. The receptor source for this set is a woman between 18 and 75 years old with a cervical HPV16 infection that either progressed to CIN3+ or cleared (not recorded which).

On this clone: The read comes to an end 3 residues before the CDR3 does, leaving the germline J gene to fill in the end. This chain links TRBV6-1 with TRBJ1-6; 9 nucleotides line up with TRBD1. There are 15 residues in the CDR3. The V gene end was trimmed by 4 bases and the J gene end by 9 bases; junction bases not matched to a gene: 7. Germline lookup yields CDR1 MNHNS and CDR2 SASEGT. Incomplete CDR3 DNA: TGTGCCAGCAGTGTCTCGGGACAGGGCTTTTCACCC. Its translation: CASSVSGQGFSP. The complete CDR3 reads CASSVSGQGFSPLHF.

As concerns this clone: The read terminates 3 residues ahead of where the CDR3 ends, so the germline J gene completes it. This chain connects TRBV19 to TRBJ2-1, with 7 nucleotides matching TRBD1. V gave up 2 bases and J gave up 7 bases; unmatched junction bases: 11. Germline CDR1 reads LNHDA; CDR2 reads SQIVND (reference sequence). CDR3 length: 16 residues. The CDR3 DNA, read in part, is TGTGCCAGTAGTATAACAGGGGCGATAGGCAGGAATGAG. Translated, it gives CASSITGAIGRNE. The entire CDR3 is CASSITGAIGRNEQFF.

A note on this clone: The read halts 3 residues ahead of the CDR3 end, with the missing end drawn from the germline J gene. The chain combines TRBV6-2 or TRBV6-3 with TRBJ2-7; 7 nucleotides match TRBD1. Germline values: CDR1 MNHEY, CDR2 SVGEGT. This CDR3 has 13 residues. Germline trimming cut 8 bases from V and 0 bases from J; bases unmatched to any gene: 4. The CDR3 reads CASSQGSSYEQYF. The covered CDR3 bases are TGTGCCAGCTCACAGGGGTCCTCCTACGAG.

Turning to this clone: The sequence runs out 3 residues before the end of the CDR3; the remainder is reconstructed from the germline J gene. This sequence joins TRBV18 and TRBJ1-4; 7 bases align to TRBD1. There are 15 residues in the CDR3. Losses at the gene ends were 5 bases for V and 4 bases for J; bases not matched to a gene: 7. Germline V gives CDR1 KGHSH, CDR2 LQKENI. The CDR3 sequence is CASSFGGQSNEKLFF. The CDR3 DNA, read in part, is TGTGCCAGCTCATTCGGGGGACAGAGTAATGAAAAA.

Turning to this clone: The read comes to an end 3 residues before the CDR3 does, leaving the germline J gene to fill in the end. The chain is built from TRBV30 and TRBJ1-4, with 9 bases identical to TRBD1. Germline loops: CDR1 GTSNPN, CDR2 SVGIG (reference sequence). This CDR3 region has 15 residues. Losses at the gene ends were 2 bases for V and 7 bases for J; bases not matched to a gene: 8. Incomplete CDR3 DNA: TGTGCCTGGAGTCCGCCCGCGACAGGGGGTGAAAAA. It codes for CAWSPPATGGEK. The entire CDR3 protein reads CAWSPPATGGEKLFF.

In regard to this clone: The read terminates 3 residues before the CDR3 end, so the remaining end is supplied by the germline J gene. The chain couples TRBV18 to TRBJ2-3; TRBD2 might be the D (7 bases). This CDR3 is built from 15 residues. Germline V CDR1 and CDR2: KGHSH, LQKENI. The CDR3 sequence is CASARRGQSNQPQYF. Incomplete CDR3 DNA: TGTGCCAGCGCAAGGCGGGGGCAGAGCAATCAGCCG.

With respect to this clone: Read sequence stops 3 residues before the CDR3 end, and the germline J gene provides the missing end. The gene calls are TRBV10-1 and TRBJ1-6; a weak D match, TRBD1 (6 bases). The V end was cut by 4 bases, the J end by 4 bases, with 17 bases between. The CDR3 extends over 17 amino acids. The germline V gene encodes CDR1 WNHNN and CDR2 SYGVQD (reference sequence). This CDR3 reads CASSGGHEKAYNSPLHF. The DNA read from the CDR3 is TGCGCCAGCAGTGGGGGACATGAGAAGGCTTATAATTCACCC.

As for this clone: The read terminates 3 residues before the CDR3 end, so the remaining end is supplied by the germline J gene. The V call is TRBV2, the J call TRBJ2-1; TRBD1 might be the D (5 bases). Between the trimmed V and J ends, which lost 0 bases and 4 bases, there was a span of 10 bases. CDR1 and CDR2 (germline): SNHLY, FYNNEI. The CDR3 length is 15 residues. The DNA read from the CDR3 is TGTGCCAGCAGTGAAGCAGGGGAAATATACAATGAG. This gives the protein CASSEAGEIYNE. The full CDR3 sequence reads CASSEAGEIYNEQFF.

In regard to this clone: The missing CDR3 end, 3 residues past where the read stops, is filled in from the germline J gene. The V gene is TRBV6-1, the J gene TRBJ2-2; 9 bases agree with TRBD2. CDR3 length: 15 residues. The V gene end was trimmed by 0 bases and the J gene end by 6 bases; junction bases not matched to a gene: 2. CDR1 is MNHNS, CDR2 SASEGT, per germline. The CDR3 region is CASSEAAGGPGELFF. CDR3 DNA, as far as it was read: TGTGCCAGCAGTGAAGCGGCGGGGGGGCCCGGGGAG.

The CDR3 sequence: CASSLQLAGADTQYF. The covered CDR3 bases are TGTGCCAGCAGCTTGCAACTAGCGGGGGCAGATACG. The chain combines TRBV5-4 with TRBJ2-3, with 11 bases lining up with TRBD2. Read data end 3 residues before the CDR3 end; the end is taken from the germline J gene. The CDR3 contains 15 residues. Looked up from germline, CDR1 is SGHNT and CDR2 is YYREEE (reference sequence). After removal of 1 base from V and 4 bases from J, the junction contained 2 bases not matched to a gene.

As regards this clone: The read stops 3 residues short of the end of the CDR3; the missing end is completed from the germline J gene. This sequence joins TRBV7-8 and TRBJ1-1; D gene uncertain. CDR1 and CDR2 from the germline V gene are SGHVS and FQNEAQ. The CDR3 spans 12 residues. Between the trimmed V and J ends, which lost 9 bases and 1 base, there was a span of 9 bases. The CDR3 DNA, read in part, is TGTGCCAGTCTAGAGCCGAACACTGAA. Residues: CASLEPNTE. The complete CDR3 sequence is CASLEPNTEAFF.

Of note for this clone: The CDR3 goes on 3 residues after the read ends, and that part is filled in from the germline J gene. This chain uses TRBV7-7 with TRBJ2-2; no definite D call. The length of the CDR3 is 13 residues. Germline assignment: CDR1 SSHAT and CDR2 FNYEAQ (reference sequence). Trimming left V 5 bases short and J 5 bases short, with 9 bases between. The chain's CDR3 is CASSVRVTGELFF. Incomplete CDR3 DNA: TGTGCCAGCAGCGTCCGGGTAACCGGGGAG.

With respect to this clone: The read is 3 residues too short to cover the CDR3 end, so that end is filled in from the germline J gene. V and J are TRBV5-1 and TRBJ1-4; D remains unclear. CDR1 and CDR2 (germline): SGHRS, YFSETQ. The CDR3 extends over 13 amino acids. Partial CDR3 DNA: TGCGCCAGCAGCTTGGGGTTTAGTTCACCA. The encoded protein is CASSLGFSSP. The entire CDR3 is CASSLGFSSPLFF.

About this clone itself: The CDR3 is cut off 3 residues early in the read; its end comes from the germline J gene. The V and J genes are TRBV6-2 or TRBV6-3 and TRBJ2-7; the match to TRBD1 covers 9 bases. The V segment lost 5 bases and the J segment 5 bases; nucleotides outside the gene matches: 7. In germline, CDR1 is MNHEY, CDR2 SVGEGT. CDR3 size: 14 residues. The DNA read from the CDR3 is TGTGCCAGCAGTACCCTGACAGGGGGTCACGAG. Amino acids: CASSTLTGGHE. The CDR3 as a whole reads CASSTLTGGHEQYF.

Of note for this clone: Read data end 3 residues before the CDR3 end; the end is taken from the germline J gene. The V and J genes are TRBV6-1 and TRBJ2-7, with D possibly TRBD2 on 6 matching bases. The germline V and J ends were trimmed by 3 bases and 4 bases, with 10 bases remaining between them. Germline V gives CDR1 MNHNS, CDR2 SASEGT. This CDR3 region has 13 residues. Incomplete CDR3 DNA: TGTGCCAGCAGTGAGATGGGGGGTTACGAG. It yields the protein CASSEMGGYE. The CDR3, in full, reads CASSEMGGYEQYF.

A remark on this clone: The read terminates 3 residues before the CDR3 end, so the remaining end is supplied by the germline J gene. The chain recombines TRBV7-3 with TRBJ2-1; D remains ambiguous. CDR1 and CDR2 (germline): SGHTA, FQGTGA. V gave up 5 bases and J gave up 9 bases, with 14 bases separating them. The CDR3 has 13 residues. The CDR3 here is CASSRDSRGEQFF. The sequenced part of the CDR3 DNA is TGTGCCAGCAGCCGAGACTCCCGCGGTGAG. The entire variable domain, with the rest obtained from reference TRBV7-3 and TRBJ2-1, is as follows: GAGVSQTPSNKVTEKGKYVELRCDPISGHTALYWYRQSLGQGPEFLIYFQGTGAADDSGLPNDRFFAVRPEGSVSTLKIQRTERGDSAVYLCASSRDSRGEQFFGPGTRLTVL.

A remark on this clone: Read coverage stops 3 residues before the CDR3 terminus; the germline J gene supplies the remainder. The sample contains more than one DNA sequence encoding this CDR3. This chain joins TRBV19 and TRBJ1-2; unclear D gene. The CDR3 spans 13 residues. The germline gives CDR1 LNHDA, CDR2 SQIVND (reference sequence). CDR3 in amino acids: CASSPSGSAGYTF. The part of the CDR3 DNA that was read is TGTGCCAGTAGTCCAAGCGGAAGTGCTGGA.

Worth noting for this clone: The read terminates 3 residues ahead of where the CDR3 ends, so the germline J gene completes it. J is TRBJ1-3 and V is TRBV5-1; D remains ambiguous. The CDR3 spans 15 residues. Germline V gene data show CDR1 as SGHRS and CDR2 as YFSETQ. Trimming stripped 4 bases from V and 4 bases from J, with 15 bases between. The CDR3: CASSLAEAPGNTIYF. The sequenced part of the CDR3 DNA is TGCGCCAGCAGCCTAGCAGAGGCCCCAGGAAACACC.

Comment on this clone: The CDR3 is cut off 3 residues early in the read; its end comes from the germline J gene. This chain uses TRBV7-3 with TRBJ2-2; TRBD2 is a possible D gene (6 bases). This CDR3 contains 17 residues. Germline CDR1 and CDR2: SGHTA and FQGTGA. V was clipped by 5 bases and J by 3 bases, with 19 bases between them. The covered CDR3 bases are TGTGCCAGCAGCCCACGGGGGAATAGGGGATACACCGGGGAG. Protein sequence: CASSPRGNRGYTGE. The full CDR3 is CASSPRGNRGYTGELFF.

Remarks on this clone: The CDR3 end is not reached by the read, which stops 3 residues before it; the germline J gene fills it in. The chain employs TRBV7-9 and TRBJ2-5; no firm D call. The germline V and J ends were trimmed by 5 bases and 5 bases, with 18 bases remaining between them. Per the germline V gene, CDR1 is SEHNR and CDR2 is FQNEAQ (reference sequence). This CDR3 has 15 amino acids. CDR3 in amino acids: CASSQIRTSIETQYF. The part of the CDR3 DNA that was read is TGTGCCAGCAGCCAAATTAGAACGAGTATCGAGACC. The whole variable domain, filled in from reference TRBV7-9 and TRBJ2-5, reads DTGVSQNPRHKITKRGQNVTFRCDPISEHNRLYWYRQTLGQGPEFLTYFQNEAQLEKSRLLSDRFSAERPKGSFSTLEIQRTEQGDSAMYLCASSQIRTSIETQYFGPGTRLLVL.